One and the same sample provided the 29 T cell receptor beta chains below, sequenced in a study of blood T cell repertoires in COVID-19. The data were produced by immunoSEQ multiplex PCR, yet TCRdb's version contains in-frame clones alone and is incomplete. This sample has a few hundred thousand clones; 70% to 90% occur once, and the top ten carry 8% to 13%. Sequencing was done on a sample of peripheral blood. The receptors derive from a woman younger than 45 with COVID-19, enrolled during active disease.

J is TRBJ2-3 and V is TRBV7-3, with 12 positions matching TRBD2. From germline, CDR1 is SGHTA and CDR2 FQGTGA. CDR3 size: 18 residues. Trimming at V came to 0 bases and at J to 0 bases, leaving 4 bases not matched to a gene. The CDR3 nucleotides read TGTGCCAGCAGCTTAACAACCGGGACTAGCGGGAGCACAGATACGCAGTATTTT. This codes for CASSLTTGTSGSTDTQYF.

The V and J genes are TRBV4-3 and TRBJ2-3, with 7 nucleotides matching TRBD2. Trimming removed 2 bases from V and 4 bases from J; junction bases left unmatched: 9. The CDR3 sequence is 16 residues long. Germline values: CDR1 LGHNA, CDR2 YSLEER. CDR3 in DNA: TGCGCCAGCAGCCAAAGGTGGCGGGAGTTGGCAGATACGCAGTATTTT. Its translation is CASSQRWRELADTQYF.

The V call is TRBV4-1, the J call TRBJ2-3; weak D call: TRBD2 (6 bases). V gave up 0 bases and J gave up 2 bases, with 15 bases separating them. This CDR3 is built from 17 residues. Germline V gene sequence: CDR1 MGHRA, CDR2 YSYEKL. CDR3 sequence: CASSQEGPRENTDTQYF. The CDR3 DNA sequence: TGCGCCAGCAGCCAAGAAGGGCCCCGGGAGAACACAGATACGCAGTATTTT.

The chain uses TRBV18 and TRBJ2-7; D is uncertain. In germline, CDR1 is KGHSH, CDR2 LQKENI. V lost 6 bases, J lost 0 bases, and 18 bases lay in between. This CDR3 is 16 amino acids long. CDR3 protein: CASSPRSGSSSYEQYF. CDR3 in DNA: TGTGCCAGCTCTCCCCGGTCGGGTTCAAGCTCCTACGAGCAGTACTTC.

V is TRBV5-4 and J is TRBJ1-1; D may be TRBD1 (5 bases). The CDR3 is made up of 13 amino acids. V lost 2 bases to trimming and J lost 4 bases, with 9 bases between them. Germline V gene lookup returns CDR1 SGHNT and CDR2 YYREEE (reference sequence). This CDR3 is CASSFSGGTEAFF. CDR3 nucleotides: TGTGCCAGCAGCTTTTCCGGGGGCACTGAAGCTTTCTTT.

This chain joins TRBV30 and TRBJ1-6; 7 nucleotides agree with TRBD1. This CDR3 comprises 15 residues. V lost 1 base, J lost 10 bases, and 10 bases stayed unmatched. Per germline, CDR1 GTSNPN and CDR2 SVGIG (reference sequence). CDR3 bases: TGTGCCTGGAGTGGGGACAGCGGTAGAAGATCACCCCTCCACTTT. Residues: CAWSGDSGRRSPLHF.

The chain couples TRBV11-2 to TRBJ1-1; tentative D call: TRBD1 (5 bases). Germline loops: CDR1 SGHAT, CDR2 FQNNGV. The CDR3 extends over 14 amino acids. Trimming shortened V by 5 bases and J by 6 bases, and 16 bases separated the two germline ends. CDR3 protein: CASSPLGGGAEAFF. CDR3 sequence (DNA): TGTGCCAGCAGCCCTCTCGGGGGAGGGGCTGAAGCTTTCTTT.

The gene calls are TRBV10-3 and TRBJ2-7, with D perhaps TRBD1 (5 bases). This CDR3 has 14 amino acids. Germline CDR1 is ENHRY and CDR2 is SYGVKD. The V gene lost 4 bases and the J gene lost 3 bases, with 13 bases spanning the gap. This CDR3 is CAISGTRTSYEQYF. For the CDR3, the DNA is TGTGCCATCAGTGGGACCCGGACAAGCTACGAGCAGTACTTC.

This clone occurred a few times. This chain uses TRBV19 with TRBJ1-6; possibly TRBD1 for D (6 bases). There are 16 residues in the CDR3. Trimming removed 6 bases from V and 0 bases from J, with 12 bases in between. Germline V lookup: CDR1 LNHDA, CDR2 SQIVND (reference sequence). Written as DNA, the CDR3 is TGTGCCAGTAGGGTCGCGGGGGCCTCCTATAATTCACCCCTCCACTTT. Translated, it gives CASRVAGASYNSPLHF.

The chain recombines TRBV11-2 with TRBJ1-1; D not resolved. The V gene lost 8 bases and the J gene lost 5 bases, with 12 bases spanning the gap. Germline CDR1 and CDR2: SGHAT and FQNNGV. The CDR3 contains 12 residues. CDR3 bases: TGTGCCAGCGGGTCGGGGAGGACTGAAGCTTTCTTT. It encodes CASGSGRTEAFF.

The rearrangement links TRBV20-1 to TRBJ2-1; D call uncertain. This CDR3 is built from 10 residues. V was clipped by 6 bases and J by 9 bases, with 9 bases between them. Germline CDR1 is DFQATT and CDR2 is SNEGSKA (reference sequence). As DNA, the CDR3 is TGCAGTGCCCCCTTCGGTGAGCAGTTCTTC. It encodes CSAPFGEQFF.

The chain recombines TRBV27 with TRBJ1-2; D might be TRBD1 (5 bases). With 2 bases removed from V and 5 bases from J, the gap between germline ends came to 9 bases. The CDR3 is made up of 13 amino acids. Germline V CDR1 and CDR2: MNHEY, SMNVEV (reference sequence). Written as DNA, the CDR3 is TGTGCCAGCAGTTTAGGGGCAGGGTATGGCTACACCTTC. Its translation: CASSLGAGYGYTF.

V usage is TRBV5-1 and J usage is TRBJ2-7; no reliable D call. Germline lookup yields CDR1 SGHRS and CDR2 YFSETQ. The V and J ends lost 3 bases and 3 bases respectively, with 7 bases between them. This CDR3 is 12 amino acids long. The CDR3 here is CASSYSGYEQYF. CDR3 in DNA: TGCGCCAGCAGCTACAGTGGCTACGAGCAGTACTTC.

Written as DNA, the CDR3 is TGTGCCAGCAGGGATGCGGGAGGCACAGATACGCAGTATTTT. It translates to CASRDAGGTDTQYF. This chain uses TRBV28 with TRBJ2-3, with 7 bases aligning to TRBD2. Germline V gives CDR1 MDHEN, CDR2 SYDVKM. V shed 6 bases, J shed 1 base, and the junction held 4 bases outside the gene matches. CDR3 size: 14 residues.

The rearrangement joins TRBV19 to TRBJ2-5; 9 positions agree with TRBD2. The CDR3 length is 15 residues. The J segment lost 0 bases and the V segment lost 2 bases, leaving 1 base of the junction unmatched. Germline V gene data show CDR1 as LNHDA and CDR2 as SQIVND (reference sequence). DNA for the CDR3: TGTGCCAGTAGTATAACTAGCGGGTACCAAGAGACCCAGTACTTC. This encodes CASSITSGYQETQYF.

This chain connects TRBV5-1 to TRBJ2-7; tentatively, D is TRBD2 (5 bases). The CDR3 totals 12 residues. V was trimmed by 0 bases and J by 7 bases, leaving 8 bases between them. Germline V gene sequence: CDR1 SGHRS, CDR2 YFSETQ. The chain's CDR3 is CASSLAPGEQYF. The CDR3 bases are TGCGCCAGCAGCTTGGCACCGGGGGAGCAGTACTTC.

The chain carries TRBV4-1 and TRBJ2-2, with TRBD2 matching 10 bases. The germline gives CDR1 MGHRA, CDR2 YSYEKL. This CDR3 contains 16 residues. The V segment lost 1 base and the J segment 4 bases; nucleotides outside the gene matches: 3. CDR3 DNA sequence: TGCGCCAGCAGCCAAGGAGAGCGGGAGGGCACCGGGGAGCTGTTTTTT. Residues: CASSQGEREGTGELFF.

The gene calls are TRBV28 and TRBJ2-3, with D tentatively TRBD2 (5 bases). Germline lookup yields CDR1 MDHEN and CDR2 SYDVKM. V gave up 11 bases and J gave up 0 bases, with 12 bases separating them. The CDR3 totals 13 residues. DNA of the CDR3: TGTGCCTCCCGGGGAAGTAGCACAGATACGCAGTATTTT. It yields the protein CASRGSSTDTQYF.

This chain links TRBV11-2 with TRBJ2-1; a possible D gene is TRBD2 (6 bases). CDR3 length: 17 amino acids. Trimming cost V 1 base and J 0 bases, with 13 bases left between them. Germline V gene sequence: CDR1 SGHAT, CDR2 FQNNGV. DNA for the CDR3: TGTGCCAGCAGCTTAGGGAGGGCAGGGAGCTCCTACAATGAGCAGTTCTTC. This encodes CASSLGRAGSSYNEQFF. Combining the CDR3 with reference TRBV11-2 and TRBJ2-1 gives the whole variable domain EAGVAQSPRYKIIEKRQSVAFWCNPISGHATLYWYQQILGQGPKLLIQFQNNGVVDDSQLPKDRFSAERLKGVDSTLKIQPAKLEDSAVYLCASSLGRAGSSYNEQFFGPGTRLTVL.

The chain couples TRBV5-6 to TRBJ2-2; a weak D match, TRBD1 (6 bases). The CDR3 spans 14 residues. The V gene lost 3 bases and the J gene lost 2 bases, with 8 bases spanning the gap. The germline V gene has CDR1 SGHDT and CDR2 YYEEEE. The CDR3 sequence is CASSWDINTGELFF. As DNA, the CDR3 is TGTGCCAGCAGCTGGGACATAAACACCGGGGAGCTGTTTTTT.

The V gene is TRBV7-9, the J gene TRBJ2-1; 12 positions match TRBD2. From germline, CDR1 is SEHNR and CDR2 FQNEAQ (reference sequence). V dropped 5 bases and J dropped 7; count of bases not matched to a gene: 6. The CDR3 is 15 residues long. Here the CDR3 DNA reads TGTGCCAGCAGCCCCATCGGACTAGCGGGAAATGAGCAGTTCTTC. Translation: CASSPIGLAGNEQFF.

The chain links TRBV12-3 or TRBV12-4 to TRBJ2-5; 9 nucleotides match TRBD1. The V gene end was trimmed by 4 bases and the J gene end by 13 bases; junction bases not matched to a gene: 10. This CDR3 is built from 13 residues. DNA of the CDR3: TGTGCCAGCAGTTCCCCGGGACAGGGCCCTAGGTACTTC. Translating it yields CASSSPGQGPRYF.

The chain uses TRBV4-1 and TRBJ2-1; 9 nucleotides agree with TRBD2. Germline V gives CDR1 MGHRA, CDR2 YSYEKL. The CDR3 has 15 amino acids. J gave up 4 bases and V 4 bases, and 5 bases lay outside the gene matches. Written as DNA, the CDR3 is TGCGCCAGCAGCCTGACTAGCGGACTATACAATGAGCAGTTCTTC. Amino acids: CASSLTSGLYNEQFF.

This sequence joins TRBV27 and TRBJ2-7; a possible D gene is TRBD2 (6 bases). The CDR3 loop spans 12 amino acids. The V gene's germline CDR1 is MNHEY and CDR2 SMNVEV (reference sequence). V was shortened by 8 bases and J by 1 base, with 9 bases between the two germline ends. The CDR3 loop is CASRGLSYEQYF. The DNA for the CDR3 is TGTGCCAGCCGTGGACTATCCTACGAGCAGTACTTC.

The rearrangement joins TRBV30 to TRBJ2-3; 9 positions agree with TRBD2. V gave up 1 base and J gave up 4 bases; unmatched junction bases: 6. Germline-derived CDR1 and CDR2 are GTSNPN and SVGIG (reference sequence). The CDR3 runs 15 residues. CDR3: CAWSAPLAGSDTQYF. CDR3 DNA: TGTGCCTGGAGTGCCCCCCTAGCGGGGTCAGATACGCAGTATTTT.

Remarks on this clone: Other DNA sequences in the sample encode the same CDR3. The genes are TRBV9 and TRBJ1-1; D is uncertain. Germline CDR1 and CDR2: SGDLS and YYNGEE. This CDR3 region has 13 residues. V lost 0 bases and J lost 0, with 3 bases in between. The CDR3 spells CASSVAVNTEAFF. The CDR3 DNA sequence: TGTGCCAGCAGCGTAGCGGTGAACACTGAAGCTTTCTTT.

The rearrangement uses TRBV9 and TRBJ2-2, with 7 positions matching TRBD2. With V trimmed by 6 bases and J by 5 bases, 13 bases remained unmatched. The CDR3 spans 16 residues. Germline lookup yields CDR1 SGDLS and CDR2 YYNGEE. The CDR3 reads CASTPLGRESTGELFF. The CDR3 DNA is TGTGCCAGCACGCCCCTCGGGCGGGAGAGTACCGGGGAGCTGTTTTTT.

The chain employs TRBV2 and TRBJ2-7; D possibly corresponds to TRBD1 (7 bases). Germline loops: CDR1 SNHLY, CDR2 FYNNEI. This CDR3 contains 11 residues. The V gene lost 4 bases and the J gene lost 9 bases, with 10 bases spanning the gap. DNA of the CDR3: TGTGCCAGCAGTGGACAGGGAGGGCAGTACTTC. It is translated as CASSGQGGQYF.

J is TRBJ2-7 and V is TRBV5-6; TRBD1 matches 7 bases. CDR3 size: 14 residues. The germline gives CDR1 SGHDT, CDR2 YYEEEE. The V segment lost 4 bases and the J segment 3 bases; nucleotides outside the gene matches: 7. CDR3 residues: CASSTLTGNYEQYF. CDR3 DNA: TGTGCCAGCAGCACTCTGACAGGGAACTACGAGCAGTACTTC. Together with reference TRBV5-6 and TRBJ2-7, the CDR3 gives the full variable domain: DAGVTQSPTHLIKTRGQQVTLRCSPKSGHDTVSWYQQALGQGPQFIFQYYEEEERQRGNFPDRFSGHQFPNYSSELNVNALLLGDSALYLCASSTLTGNYEQYFGPGTRLTVT.